These 26 T cell receptor beta chains originate from one sample sequenced in a study of CD8+CD57+ T cells in acquired aplastic anemia. The sequenced patients had an expansion of CD8+CD57+ cells seen by flow cytometry. Profiles of TCR beta VDJ and CDR3 were generated from a genomic DNA template. TCRdb re-analysed the reads in MiXCR, keeping a single row per CDR3 protein. The sample includes roughly 250,000 distinct CDR3 sequences, around 82% of them seen just once. Sequences were obtained from sorted CD4+, CD8+, or CD8+CD57+ T cells (not recorded which) from PBMCs. These receptors were collected from a human donor with aplastic anemia.

V and J are TRBV9 and TRBJ2-3; 9 bases match TRBD1. Germline V gene sequence: CDR1 SGDLS, CDR2 YYNGEE. The V segment lost 4 bases and the J segment 12 bases; nucleotides outside the gene matches: 15. This CDR3 region has 15 residues. The CDR3 loop reads CASSLRDRDTAHQYF. DNA of the CDR3: TGTGCCAGCAGCCTCCGGGACAGGGACACGGCTCACCAGTATTTT.

This clonotype was seen just once. This chain joins TRBV6-4 and TRBJ2-6; D not resolved. V dropped 5 bases and J dropped 4 bases, with 12 bases sitting between them. This CDR3 has 15 amino acids. Germline V lookup: CDR1 MRHNA, CDR2 SNTAGT. CDR3 in DNA: TGTGCCAGCAGTCCTAGTGGCACCGGGGCCAACGTCCTGACTTTC. The encoded protein is CASSPSGTGANVLTF.

The chain carries TRBV7-9 and TRBJ2-5, with TRBD2 matching 10 bases. The V segment lost 5 bases and the J segment 13 bases; nucleotides outside the gene matches: 16. The V gene's germline CDR1 is SEHNR and CDR2 FQNEAQ (reference sequence). This CDR3 contains 15 residues. The CDR3 DNA follows: TGTGCCAGCAGCCCTAGCGGGAGTCGGGGAGGGACCACGTACTTC. Its translation is CASSPSGSRGGTTYF.

The chain has TRBV7-9 and TRBJ1-2; D perhaps matches TRBD1 (6 bases). There are 14 residues in the CDR3. Germline V gene sequence: CDR1 SEHNR, CDR2 FQNEAQ (reference sequence). V lost 3 bases and J 4 bases, leaving 12 bases between the germline ends. CDR3 DNA sequence: TGTGCCAGCAGCTTCTCAGACAGGTCCTATGGCTACACCTTC. This gives the protein CASSFSDRSYGYTF. Drawing the rest from reference TRBV7-9 and TRBJ1-2, the complete variable domain is DTGVSQNPRHKITKRGQNVTFRCDPISEHNRLYWYRQTLGQGPEFLTYFQNEAQLEKSRLLSDRFSAERPKGSFSTLEIQRTEQGDSAMYLCASSFSDRSYGYTFGSGTRLTVV.

As for this clonotype: A read error is likely, as this CDR3 ends without the conserved phenylalanine or tryptophan. The DNA is left out, because the CDR3 cannot be placed on it with certainty; the CDR3 is given as TCRdb lists it. The rearrangement joins TRBV9 to TRBJ2-3; the DNA was not used to check the table's D call, TRBD1. Counting both end residues, the CDR3 totals 12 amino acids. CDR1 SGDLS and CDR2 YYNGEE come from the germline V gene. CDR3 sequence reads: CASGDGAEATHY.

This clonotype was seen once. The chain employs TRBV19 and TRBJ1-6; D call uncertain. The CDR3 loop spans 16 amino acids. Trimming left V 0 bases short and J 3 bases short, with 9 bases between. In germline, CDR1 is LNHDA, CDR2 SQIVND (reference sequence). CDR3 in amino acids: CASSIDEGGYNSPLHF. DNA of the CDR3: TGTGCCAGTAGTATAGATGAGGGCGGCTATAATTCACCCCTCCACTTT.

This sequence joins TRBV9 and TRBJ1-6; no clear D. This CDR3 spans 16 amino acids. Between the trimmed V and J ends, which lost 2 bases and 14 bases, there was a span of 23 bases. Germline assignment: CDR1 SGDLS and CDR2 YYNGEE. DNA of the CDR3: TGTGCCAGCAGCGTGCCTACTAGCGCCACGCAGTATTCCCTCCACTTT. Amino acids: CASSVPTSATQYSLHF.

For this clonotype: Since the CDR3 does not end with the conserved phenylalanine or tryptophan, this likely comes from a read error. The DNA is left out, because the CDR3 cannot be placed on it with certainty; the CDR3 is given as TCRdb lists it. V gene TRBV2 combines with J gene TRBJ1-1; the table gives TRBD1 as D, unverified against the DNA. The CDR3 is made up of 15 amino acids, end residues included. The germline V gene has CDR1 SNHLY and CDR2 FYNNEI. CDR3 protein: CASSFGLTGNTEFFL.

The chain links TRBV6-1 to TRBJ2-3; 7 positions match TRBD1. The J call may not be correct, given that the DNA end is closer to TRBJ1-1. This CDR3 contains 14 residues. Germline CDR1 and CDR2: MNHNS and SASEGT. CDR3 bases: TGTGCCAGCAGTGAATCGGGGGGTCAGGGGGAGGCTTTCTTT. Translated: CASSESGGQGEAFF.

About this clonotype itself: A junction boundary mismatches the germline segment, possibly from a read error. The DNA of the CDR3 is TGTGCCAGCAGCTTTGAACGGACAGGGAACACTGAAGCTTTCTTC. Amino acid sequence: CASSFERTGNTEAFF. The chain employs TRBV7-9 and TRBJ1-1, with 8 bases that match TRBD1. Germline CDR1 SEHNR, CDR2 FQNEAQ (reference sequence). The CDR3 extends over 15 amino acids.

Remarks on this clonotype: One end of the junction fails to match germline, which may point to a read error. The chain is built from TRBV7-3 and TRBJ2-5, with D perhaps TRBD1 (5 bases). The CDR3 consists of 14 residues. Germline CDR1 SGHTA, CDR2 FQGTGA. CDR3 bases: TGTGCCACCAGCAGGGCAGCGCAGGGTTCACCCCTCCACTTC. Protein product: CATSRAAQGSPLHF. The full variable domain, with the rest looked up from reference TRBV7-3 and TRBJ2-5, is GAGVSQTPSNKVTEKGKYVELRCDPISGHTALYWYRQSLGQGPEFLIYFQGTGAADDSGLPNDRFFAVRPEGSVSTLKIQRTERGDSAVYLCATSRAAQGSPLHFGPGTRLLVL.

Comment on this clonotype: The junction shows a germline mismatch at one end, possibly a read error. The V and J genes are TRBV7-9 and TRBJ2-1, with a weak D call TRBD1 (7 bases). CDR1 and CDR2 (germline): SEHNR, FQNEAQ (reference sequence). The CDR3 has 13 residues. The chain's CDR3 is CAGRGAGIPEQFF. The CDR3 DNA reads TGTGCCGGCAGGGGGGCGGGGATCCCTGAGCAGTTCTTC.

The sample holds many counts of this clonotype. V is TRBV13 and J is TRBJ1-2, with TRBD1 matching 8 bases. The trim removed 5 bases at V and 8 bases at J, leaving 7 bases unmatched. Germline V lookup: CDR1 PRHDT, CDR2 FYEKMQ (reference sequence). The CDR3 sequence is 13 residues long. The DNA of the CDR3 is TGTGCCAGCAGCCTGGACAGGGTAAGGGGCTACACCTTC. It encodes CASSLDRVRGYTF.

For this clonotype: At one end, the junction sequence differs from germline, possibly due to a read error. Here the CDR3 reads CASSVAEGPDTEYF. The DNA for the CDR3 is TGTGCCAGCAGCGTAGCGGAGGGTCCCGATACGGAGTATTTT. The chain combines TRBV9 with TRBJ2-3; weak D call: TRBD2 (6 bases). CDR1 is SGDLS, CDR2 YYNGEE, per germline. This CDR3 spans 14 amino acids.

The chain carries TRBV7-3 and TRBJ1-1; 9 bases are a match to TRBD1. This CDR3 spans 13 amino acids. In germline, CDR1 is SGHTA, CDR2 FQGTGA. Unmatched junction bases numbered 4, after V lost 8 bases and J lost 3 bases. DNA of the CDR3: TGTGCCAGCTCAAGACAGGGGGACACTGAAGCTTTCTTT. Translated, it gives CASSRQGDTEAFF.

The rearrangement joins TRBV5-1 to TRBJ2-7; TRBD1 aligns across 7 bases. Per the germline V gene, CDR1 is SGHRS and CDR2 is YFSETQ. The V gene end was trimmed by 0 bases and the J gene end by 1 base; junction bases not matched to a gene: 13. The CDR3 totals 18 residues. CDR3 nucleotide sequence: TGCGCCAGCAGCTTGGAATTCTACGGGACAGCCCTTTCCTACGAGCAGTACGTC. Protein product: CASSLEFYGTALSYEQYV.

This clonotype showed up many times. The chain links TRBV6-1 to TRBJ1-1; 7 nucleotides match TRBD1. The CDR3 spans 15 residues. Germline V CDR1 and CDR2: MNHNS, SASEGT. J was trimmed by 1 base and V by 2 bases; bases with no gene match: 4. CDR3: CASSEFAGGNTEAFF. CDR3 in DNA: TGTGCCAGCAGTGAATTCGCAGGGGGGAACACTGAAGCTTTCTTT.

In the case of this clonotype: An end of the junction does not agree with germline; a read error may underlie this. The chain joins TRBV9 to TRBJ1-5, with D hard to call. CDR1 is SGDLS, CDR2 YYNGEE, per germline. The CDR3 length is 14 residues. CDR3 nucleotides: TGTGCCAGCAGCGAGTCGTATAAGCAACAGCCCCAGCACTTT. Residues: CASSESYKQQPQHF. Full variable domain (missing parts from reference TRBV9 and TRBJ1-5): DSGVTQTPKHLITATGQRVTLRCSPRSGDLSVYWYQQSLDQGLQFLIQYYNGEERAKGNILERFSAQQFPDLHSELNLSSLELGDSALYFCASSESYKQQPQHFGDGTRLSIL.

The sample holds many counts of this clonotype. CDR3 amino acids: CASSDKDSGANVLTF. The CDR3 bases are TGTGCCAGCAGTGACAAGGACTCTGGGGCCAACGTCCTGACTTTC. The chain employs TRBV6-4 and TRBJ2-6; D gene ambiguous. V was shortened by 2 bases and J by 0 bases, with 5 bases between the two germline ends. From germline, CDR1 is MRHNA and CDR2 SNTAGT. CDR3 size: 15 residues.

The chain links TRBV2 to TRBJ1-6, with D perhaps TRBD1 (6 bases). The closer fit of TRBJ1-1 to the DNA end suggests the J call may be wrong. There are 14 residues in the CDR3. CDR1 SNHLY and CDR2 FYNNEI come from the germline V gene. The chain's CDR3 is CASSKTGQTTAAFF. Here the CDR3 DNA reads TGTGCCAGCAGTAAGACCGGACAGACCACTGCCGCTTTCTTT.

The chain combines TRBV13 with TRBJ2-7, with D perhaps TRBD1 (6 bases). Trimming cost V 2 bases and J 5 bases, with 19 bases left between them. CDR1 is PRHDT and CDR2 is FYEKMQ in the germline V gene (reference sequence). The CDR3 runs 16 residues. The CDR3 DNA reads TGTGCCAGCAGCTTACAGGGGCCCCCTTCTCCGAACGAGCAGTACTTC. This encodes CASSLQGPPSPNEQYF.

As for this clonotype: The junction differs from germline at one of its ends, possibly a read error. The chain joins TRBV7-8 to TRBJ1-4; unclear D gene. In germline, CDR1 is SGHVS, CDR2 FQNEAQ. The CDR3 is 14 amino acids. As DNA, the CDR3 is TGTGCCAGCAGCTTAGTCGCAACTAACGAAACACTGTTTTTT. Protein product: CASSLVATNETLFF.

This clonotype has just a few counts. This could be a read error, since a much larger clone is one nucleotide away. This chain connects TRBV11-3 to TRBJ1-5; D call uncertain. The CDR3 runs to 15 residues. Trimming stripped 0 bases from V and 4 bases from J, with 10 bases between. Germline assignment: CDR1 SGHNT and CDR2 YENEEA. The CDR3 is CASSLDLTRNQPQHF. In nucleotides, the CDR3 is TGTGCCAGCAGCTTAGATCTGACAAGAAATCAGCCCCAGCATTTT.

This clonotype was seen a single time. Because the CDR3's place on the DNA is in doubt, the DNA is left out and the CDR3 is given as listed by TCRdb. This chain links TRBV7-8 with TRBJ1-1. The CDR3 totals 15 residues, both ends included. CDR1 and CDR2 (germline): SGHVS, FQNEAQ. The CDR3 is CASSVGEGTDTQYFF.

The rearrangement joins TRBV12-3 or TRBV12-4 to TRBJ1-3, with TRBD1 as a possible D gene (6 bases). CDR3 length: 13 amino acids. V lost 11 bases and J lost 1, with 12 bases in between. This chain's CDR3 is CAGKTGSGNTIYF. The CDR3, as DNA: TGTGCCGGAAAAACAGGGTCTGGAAACACCATATATTTT.

This chain links TRBV7-6 with TRBJ2-1; D perhaps matches TRBD2 (6 bases). Per germline, CDR1 SGHVS and CDR2 FNYEAQ. V was trimmed by 3 bases and J by 7 bases, leaving 13 bases between them. This CDR3 contains 14 residues. In DNA, the CDR3 is TGTGCCAGCAGCTTGGAGGGCTCCTCAAATGAGCAGTTCTTC. Protein: CASSLEGSSNEQFF. Using reference TRBV7-6 and TRBJ2-1 for the parts outside the CDR3, the full variable domain is GAGVSQSPRYKVTKRGQDVALRCDPISGHVSLYWYRQALGQGPEFLTYFNYEAQQDKSGLPNDRFSAERPEGSISTLTIQRTEQRDSAMYRCASSLEGSSNEQFFGPGTRLTVL.